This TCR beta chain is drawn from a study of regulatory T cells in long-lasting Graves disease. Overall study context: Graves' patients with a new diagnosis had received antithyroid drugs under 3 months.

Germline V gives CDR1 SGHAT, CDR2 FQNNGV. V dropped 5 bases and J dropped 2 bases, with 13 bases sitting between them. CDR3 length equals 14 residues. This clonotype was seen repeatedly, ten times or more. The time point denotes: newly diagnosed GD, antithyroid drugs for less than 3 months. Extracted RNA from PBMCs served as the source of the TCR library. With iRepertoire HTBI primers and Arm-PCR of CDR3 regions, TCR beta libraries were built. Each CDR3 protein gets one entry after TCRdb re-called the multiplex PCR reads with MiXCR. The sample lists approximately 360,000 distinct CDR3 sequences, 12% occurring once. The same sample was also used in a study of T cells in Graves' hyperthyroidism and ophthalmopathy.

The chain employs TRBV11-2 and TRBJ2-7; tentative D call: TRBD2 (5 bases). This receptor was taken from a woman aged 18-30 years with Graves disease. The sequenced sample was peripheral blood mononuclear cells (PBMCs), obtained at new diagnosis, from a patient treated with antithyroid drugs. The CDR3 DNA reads TGTGCCAGCAGCATTCTGACCGGGGCCTACGAGCAGTACGTC. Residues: CASSILTGAYEQYV.